Below, 10 T cell receptor beta chains from the same sample are listed, as sequenced in a study of cytomegalovirus exposure and HLA in healthy donors. The PCR had 60 Vbeta and 13 Jbeta primers. Only in-frame clones appear in the TCRdb table, and some are missing; sequencing was by immunoSEQ multiplex PCR. The sample has approximately 93,000 clones, approximately 80% seen once. The sequenced material came from PBMCs. These receptors originate from a woman between 40 and 50 years old in good health and CMV-seronegative.

This chain links TRBV9 with TRBJ2-6; D ambiguous. The CDR3 spans 14 residues. Germline-derived CDR1 and CDR2 are SGDLS and YYNGEE. V was cut by 3 bases and J by 0 bases, with 4 bases left in between. The CDR3 DNA follows: TGTGCCAGCAGCGCCAACTCTGGGGCCAACGTCCTGACTTTC. Translated: CASSANSGANVLTF.

J is TRBJ2-4 and V is TRBV5-6; 9 bases match TRBD1. The ends lost 2 bases at V and 9 bases at J; junction bases unmatched: 6. CDR3 size: 14 residues. CDR1 and CDR2 (germline): SGHDT, YYEEEE. CDR3 coding DNA: TGTGCCAGCAGCTTAGGGACAGGGTCTAGCATTCAGTACTTC. It codes for CASSLGTGSSIQYF.

This clone has only one observation. The rearrangement uses TRBV28 and TRBJ2-6; 7 bases map to TRBD1. V lost 4 bases to trimming and J lost 1 base; unmatched junction nucleotides: 13. The CDR3 totals 19 residues. CDR1 is MDHEN, CDR2 SYDVKM, per germline. CDR3 nucleotide sequence: TGTGCCAGCAGTTCCCTACAGGGGTTTGGCTTTTCTGGGGCCAACGTCCTGACTTTC. Its protein product is CASSSLQGFGFSGANVLTF. Full variable domain (outside the CDR3, taken from reference TRBV28 and TRBJ2-6): DVKVTQSSRYLVKRTGEKVFLECVQDMDHENMFWYRQDPGLGLRLIYFSYDVKMKEKGDIPEGYSVSREKKERFSLILESASTNQTSMYLCASSSLQGFGFSGANVLTFGAGSRLTVL.

This chain connects TRBV25-1 to TRBJ2-7; 10 positions match TRBD1. The V gene end was trimmed by 6 bases and the J gene end by 7 bases; junction bases not matched to a gene: 9. The germline CDR1 and CDR2 sequences are MGHDK and SYGVNS. The CDR3 is 14 amino acids. The chain's CDR3 is CASRPGTGVSEQYF. The CDR3 DNA reads as TGTGCCAGCAGGCCCGGGACAGGGGTATCGGAGCAGTACTTC.

The gene calls are TRBV5-8 and TRBJ2-5; 10 bases fit TRBD2. With V trimmed by 5 bases and J by 3 bases, 7 bases remained unmatched. CDR1 and CDR2 from the germline V gene are SGHTS and YDEGEE. The CDR3 sequence is 15 residues long. The CDR3 region is CASSSSGRAKETQYF. DNA for the CDR3: TGTGCCAGCAGTTCCAGCGGGAGGGCCAAAGAGACCCAGTACTTC.

This clone has a handful of counts. V gene TRBV6-4 combines with J gene TRBJ2-4; D may be TRBD2 (6 bases). The CDR3 is 15 residues long. CDR1 is MRHNA, CDR2 SNTAGT, per germline. V was cut by 0 bases and J by 8 bases, with 14 bases left in between. DNA of the CDR3: TGTGCCAGCAGTGACTCTGGGGAGGCCGGGGACATTCAGTACTTC. Translated, it gives CASSDSGEAGDIQYF.

The chain links TRBV7-9 to TRBJ1-1; possibly TRBD1 for D (6 bases). This CDR3 has 13 amino acids. From germline, CDR1 is SEHNR and CDR2 FQNEAQ (reference sequence). Deletions cut 1 base from V and 11 bases from J, with 14 bases between. The CDR3 loop is CASSLGLGATAFF. CDR3 nucleotide sequence: TGTGCCAGCAGCTTAGGACTGGGGGCAACGGCTTTCTTT.

This clone occurred a few times. The CDR3 reads CASSLAEGIGRNEQFF. CDR3 nucleotides: TGCGCCAGCAGCTTGGCCGAGGGAATAGGGCGCAATGAGCAGTTCTTC. The chain recombines TRBV5-1 with TRBJ2-1; tentatively, D is TRBD2 (5 bases). The CDR3 sequence is 16 residues long. From germline, CDR1 is SGHRS and CDR2 YFSETQ. V lost 0 bases and J lost 6, with 16 bases in between.

This clone was counted between two and nine times. This rearrangement joins TRBV27 to TRBJ1-6; no clear D. Germline V CDR1 and CDR2: MNHEY, SMNVEV (reference sequence). V was pared by 8 bases and J by 1 base, with 12 bases between. The CDR3 is made up of 15 amino acids. CDR3 sequence: CASSEGASYNSPLHF. The CDR3 DNA reads TGTGCCAGCTCCGAGGGCGCATCCTATAATTCACCCCTCCACTTT.

In DNA, the CDR3 is TGTGCCAGCGGAGTGCCCGAAACCTCCAATCAGCCCCAGCATTTT. Translating gives CASGVPETSNQPQHF. The rearrangement links TRBV2 to TRBJ1-5; D gene ambiguous. Germline values: CDR1 SNHLY, CDR2 FYNNEI. The CDR3 consists of 15 residues. The V and J ends lost 8 bases and 3 bases respectively, with 17 bases between them.